This TCR beta chain was profiled in a study of blood T cell repertoires in COVID-19. Overall study context: COVID-19 samples from acute and convalescent phases originated in the United States, Italy and Spain. PBMCs, B-cell-depleted T cells, or T cells provided the cDNA or gDNA that made up the material.

Study processing details: From reference gene primer amplification, estimates of nucleated cell counts were derived. The data were produced by immunoSEQ multiplex PCR, yet TCRdb's version contains in-frame clones alone and is incomplete. Clonal size and the V and J genes are those of that table, whereas D and trimming came from the DNA. The sample yields under 300,000 clones, approximately 86% seen once. Germline V gives CDR1 SGDLS, CDR2 YYNGEE. V was pared by 4 bases and J by 1 base, with 15 bases between. The CDR3 loop spans 15 amino acids. The receptor was derived from a woman in her 70s with COVID-19, enrolled during active disease. This chain joins TRBV9 and TRBJ2-7; possible D gene TRBD1, 7 bases. Material for sequencing was peripheral blood. DNA for the CDR3: TGTGCCAGCAGCTCCGGATCAGGGGGGTCCTACGAGCAGTACTTC. As protein: CASSSGSGGSYEQYF. The full variable domain, its missing parts supplied by reference TRBV9 and TRBJ2-7, is DSGVTQTPKHLITATGQRVTLRCSPRSGDLSVYWYQQSLDQGLQFLIQYYNGEERAKGNILERFSAQQFPDLHSELNLSSLELGDSALYFCASSSGSGGSYEQYFGPGTRLTVT.